Listed below are T cell receptor beta chains from one sample, sequenced in a study of cytomegalovirus exposure and HLA in healthy donors. Only in-frame clones appear in the TCRdb table, and some are missing; sequencing was by immunoSEQ multiplex PCR. The sample lists 170,000 or so clones, roughly 75% occurring once. Sequenced: PBMCs. All receptors derive from a woman aged 45-65 years in good health and CMV-seropositive. CDR3s include the opening cysteine and the closing phenylalanine or tryptophan. A D gene is named only where the DNA matches it firmly. Clone size is stated in some rows and not others, as once, few, many or a class when expanded.

V	size	J	D	DNA	CDR3
TRBV27	-	TRBJ1-4	TRBD1	TGTGCCAGCAGTCCGGGGACAGTGCTAAATGAAAAACTGTTTTTT	CASSPGTVLNEKLFF
TRBV28	-	TRBJ1-2	-	TGTGCCAGCAGCCGGCTGCGGACAGCTAACTATGGCTACACCTTC	CASSRLRTANYGYTF
TRBV30	few	TRBJ1-5	TRBD1	TGTGCCTGGAGTGTCGGGACAGGGAATCAGCCCCAGCATTTT	CAWSVGTGNQPQHF
TRBV5-5	-	TRBJ1-1	-	TGTGCCAGCAGCTTGGCACAGGGTAGGTACACTGAAGCTTTCTTT	CASSLAQGRYTEAFF
TRBV9	-	TRBJ2-1	-	TGTGCCAGCAGCGTAACGGAGCGGAGCTACAATGAGCAGTTCTTC	CASSVTERSYNEQFF
TRBV18	-	TRBJ1-5	-	TGTGCCAGCTCAACGGGGGTGAGAGGCAATCAGCCCCAGCATTTT	CASSTGVRGNQPQHF
TRBV9	-	TRBJ1-1	-	TGTGCCAGCCCGACAGAAACGAACACTGAAGCTTTCTTT	CASPTETNTEAFF
TRBV7-8	-	TRBJ2-1	-	TGTGCCAGCAGATTAGACAGCTACAATGAGCAGTTCTTC	CASRLDSYNEQFF
TRBV19	-	TRBJ2-5	TRBD1	TGTGCCAGTAGTTCTTGGACAGGGGGCGAGACCCAGTACTTC	CASSSWTGGETQYF
TRBV15	-	TRBJ2-7	TRBD1	TGTGCCACCAGCAGTCCGGGACAGGGGAGCTACGAGCAGTACTTC	CATSSPGQGSYEQYF
TRBV5-5	-	TRBJ2-3	TRBD2	TGTGCCAGCAGCTACGGACTAGCGGGAGATGTTGTTACGCAGTATTTT	CASSYGLAGDVVTQYF
TRBV7-8	-	TRBJ1-1	-	TGTGCCAGCAGCTCTATCAAGACCAGGGGAGAAGCTTTCTTT	CASSSIKTRGEAFF
TRBV7-7	-	TRBJ2-5	-	TGTGCTAGCAGCTTAGGACCTACAGGACAAGAGACCCAGTACTTC	CASSLGPTGQETQYF
TRBV5-8	once	TRBJ2-5	-	TGTGCCAGCGCCGTCACCTTGGGAGCGAGCCAAGAGACCCAGTACTTC	CASAVTLGASQETQYF
TRBV5-1	once	TRBJ1-6	TRBD1	TGCGCCAGCAGCTTGGACAGGGGGCTGGGGAATTCACCCCTCCACTTT	CASSLDRGLGNSPLHF
TRBV5-1	-	TRBJ1-1	-	TGCGCCAGCAGCCCTGACAGACATGCCATGAACACTGAAGCTTTCTTT	CASSPDRHAMNTEAFF
TRBV4-2	-	TRBJ2-2	-	TGTGCCAGCAGCCCAGGACAAGTAAACACCGGGGAGCTGTTTTTT	CASSPGQVNTGELFF
TRBV4-3	-	TRBJ2-5	-	TGCGCCAGCAGCCAAGATAAACAGGGCTTCAGGGAGCAGTACTTC	CASSQDKQGFREQYF
TRBV7-3	few	TRBJ2-1	TRBD2	TGTGCCAGCAGCATCCTAGCGGGAGGATCCAGGGAGCAGTTCTTC	CASSILAGGSREQFF
TRBV7-3	-	TRBJ1-6	-	TGTGCCAGCAGCTTAAGCGGGCAGAATCCACCCCTCCACTTT	CASSLSGQNPPLHF
TRBV7-9	-	TRBJ2-7	-	TGTGCCAGCAGTCAGGGCACCGCTAGGTACGAGCAGTACTTC	CASSQGTARYEQYF
TRBV6-5	-	TRBJ1-1	-	TGTGCCAGCCGACTCAGAATGATGAACACTGAAGCTTTCTTT	CASRLRMMNTEAFF